This TCR beta chain was identified during a study of shared clonotypes between healthy human individuals. Study at large: A donor's plate count was three for CD4 naive and three for CD4 memory; CD8 naive had two and CD8 memory one.

Clones were sequenced by immunoSEQ multiplex PCR, and TCRdb holds only the in-frame ones, with some missing. The sample records approximately 500,000 clones, 95% to 97% being singletons. Germline-derived CDR1 and CDR2 are SGDLS and YYNGEE. The junction had 4 bases not matched to a gene; V was cut back by 4 bases and J by 4 bases. The CDR3 runs 15 residues. The chain recombines TRBV9 with TRBJ2-1, with 11 bases fitting TRBD2. Sequencing input: naive CD4+ T cells sorted from blood. The subset here: CD45RA+ positively selected. This sequence originates from a woman aged 30 to 39 in good health. The CDR3 coding sequence is TGTGCCAGCAGCCAAACTAGCGGGAGTTACAATGAGCAGTTCTTC. Its translation: CASSQTSGSYNEQFF.